One and the same sample provided the 27 T cell receptor beta chains below, sequenced in a study of T cells in Graves' hyperthyroidism and ophthalmopathy. From RNA transcripts, TCR beta CDR3 regions were amplified. The HTBI primer set served for first-round RT-PCR of the TCR CDR3. In TCRdb, the multiplex PCR reads were re-called with MiXCR into one record per CDR3 protein. The sample consists of 240,000 or so distinct CDR3 sequences, 15% to 20% of them appearing once. Sequencing was carried out using blood. The receptors come from a woman between 18 and 30 years old with Graves' ophthalmopathy.

This clonotype was seen many times. The V and J genes are TRBV6-1 and TRBJ2-5; weak D call: TRBD1 (6 bases). The germline V gene has CDR1 MNHNS and CDR2 SASEGT. CDR3 length: 16 residues. The V gene lost 2 bases and the J gene lost 5 bases, with 18 bases spanning the gap. CDR3 residues: CASSEIGTLQSETQYF. CDR3 coding DNA: TGTGCCAGCAGTGAAATCGGGACACTTCAGAGCGAGACCCAGTACTTC.

This clonotype was seen repeatedly, ten times or more. J is TRBJ1-3 and V is TRBV12-3 or TRBV12-4; D might be TRBD1 (5 bases). V was pared by 5 bases and J by 3 bases, with 17 bases between. CDR3 length: 16 residues. CDR3 sequence: CASSLGLTRGGNTIYF. The CDR3 bases are TGTGCCAGCAGTCTGGGACTGACGAGGGGTGGAAACACCATATATTTT.

The chain recombines TRBV6-2 or TRBV6-3 with TRBJ2-7; 16 positions match TRBD2. The CDR3 is 19 residues long. Per germline, CDR1 MNHEY and CDR2 SVGEGT. Trimming at V came to 1 base and at J to 6 bases, leaving 12 bases not matched to a gene. DNA for the CDR3: TGTGCCAGCAGTTACTGGGCCCTGGGACTAGCGGGGGGGCCCCCCGAGCAGTACTTC. Translating it yields CASSYWALGLAGGPPEQYF.

This clonotype showed up just a few times. The chain joins TRBV9 to TRBJ2-2; a weak D match, TRBD1 (5 bases). This CDR3 is built from 13 residues. Germline V gene lookup returns CDR1 SGDLS and CDR2 YYNGEE. Trimming pared 1 base from V and 4 bases from J, leaving 5 bases between. The DNA of the CDR3 is TGTGCCAGCAGCGTAACAGGCACCGGGGAGCTGTTTTTT. Translated, it gives CASSVTGTGELFF. Supplemented by reference TRBV9 and TRBJ2-2, the full variable domain reads DSGVTQTPKHLITATGQRVTLRCSPRSGDLSVYWYQQSLDQGLQFLIQYYNGEERAKGNILERFSAQQFPDLHSELNLSSLELGDSALYFCASSVTGTGELFFGEGSRLTVL.

The table lists this clonotype with many counts. The J gene is TRBJ2-1, the V gene TRBV5-1; 13 nucleotides agree with TRBD2. Germline-derived CDR1 and CDR2 are SGHRS and YFSETQ. V lost 4 bases to trimming and J lost 6 bases; unmatched junction nucleotides: 4. The length of the CDR3 is 15 residues. CDR3 coding DNA: TGCGCCAGCAGCCCCGGGACTAGCGGGACCAATGAGCAGTTCTTC. It specifies CASSPGTSGTNEQFF.

The rearrangement uses TRBV28 and TRBJ2-3; 8 positions match TRBD2. J gave up 2 bases and V 8 bases, and 6 bases lay outside the gene matches. The germline CDR1 and CDR2 sequences are MDHEN and SYDVKM. CDR3 length: 14 residues. CDR3 nucleotide sequence: TGTGCCAGCGGCGGGGGGCGCGTCACAGATACGCAGTATTTT. The encoded protein is CASGGGRVTDTQYF.

The chain employs TRBV7-3 and TRBJ1-2, with no clear D. The germline V gene has CDR1 SGHTA and CDR2 FQGTGA. The CDR3 loop spans 13 amino acids. The germline V and J ends were trimmed by 8 bases and 0 bases, with 10 bases remaining between them. Here the CDR3 DNA reads TGTGCCAGCCCGGACGGTGCTAACTATGGCTACACCTTC. It codes for CASPDGANYGYTF.

In its sample, this clonotype was seen many times. The rearrangement joins TRBV28 to TRBJ2-7, with D possibly being TRBD1 (6 bases). Trimming took off 2 bases at V and 5 bases at J, with 13 bases between the two ends. This CDR3 region has 14 residues. Germline CDR1 is MDHEN and CDR2 is SYDVKM. The CDR3 DNA sequence: TGTGCCAGCAGTTTAGGCAGGGGTTGGAACGAGCAGTACTTC. It yields the protein CASSLGRGWNEQYF. The complete variable domain, with remaining parts taken from reference TRBV28 and TRBJ2-7, reads DVKVTQSSRYLVKRTGEKVFLECVQDMDHENMFWYRQDPGLGLRLIYFSYDVKMKEKGDIPEGYSVSREKKERFSLILESASTNQTSMYLCASSLGRGWNEQYFGPGTRLTVT.

This clonotype was observed once. The junction departs from the called germline gene at one end, perhaps through a read error. The chain carries TRBV5-1 and TRBJ1-3, with a tentative D call TRBD1 (6 bases). Germline V gene lookup returns CDR1 SGHRS and CDR2 YFSETQ. The CDR3 covers 16 residues. The CDR3 sequence is CASSPGDGYSGNTTYF. The CDR3 DNA sequence: TGCGCCAGCAGCCCAGGGGACGGATATTCTGGAAACACCACATATTTT.

This clonotype was observed a handful of times. This sequence joins TRBV3-1 and TRBJ2-3; 9 positions match TRBD2. The ends lost 2 bases at V and 6 bases at J; junction bases unmatched: 6. The germline CDR1 and CDR2 sequences are LGHDT and YNNKEL (reference sequence). CDR3 size: 15 residues. In DNA, the CDR3 is TGTGCCAGCAGCCAAATAGCGGGAGTCGACGATACGCAGTATTTT. The encoded protein is CASSQIAGVDDTQYF.

This clonotype was counted at least ten times. V and J are TRBV12-3 or TRBV12-4 and TRBJ2-5; D call uncertain. Trimming cost V 0 bases and J 5 bases, with 10 bases left between them. CDR3 size: 14 residues. CDR3 nucleotides: TGTGCCAGCAGTTTAGCTGGCCCAGGCGAGACCCAGTACTTC. It specifies CASSLAGPGETQYF.

This clonotype was observed a handful of times. This chain connects TRBV6-1 to TRBJ1-6; D gene unclear. Per the germline V gene, CDR1 is MNHNS and CDR2 is SASEGT. CDR3 length: 14 residues. Deletions cut 7 bases from V and 7 bases from J, with 14 bases between. CDR3 nucleotides: TGTGCCAGCATGATCACCGGGTGGAATTCACCCCTCCACTTT. Its protein product is CASMITGWNSPLHF.

This clonotype was counted many times. The chain joins TRBV28 to TRBJ1-5; perhaps TRBD1 as D (5 bases). V dropped 2 bases and J dropped 1 base, with 12 bases sitting between them. The CDR3 runs to 16 residues. Germline V gene data show CDR1 as MDHEN and CDR2 as SYDVKM. CDR3 region: CASSLEGPWSNQPQHF. In DNA, the CDR3 is TGTGCCAGCAGTTTAGAGGGGCCCTGGAGCAATCAGCCCCAGCATTTT.

This clonotype appeared many times. The V and J genes are TRBV20-1 and TRBJ1-2, with 7 nucleotides matching TRBD1. The junction had 3 bases not matched to a gene; V was cut back by 3 bases and J by 2 bases. In germline, CDR1 is DFQATT, CDR2 SNEGSKA (reference sequence). The CDR3 covers 13 residues. The CDR3 protein is CSASDRANYGYTF. The CDR3 nucleotides read TGCAGTGCTAGTGACAGGGCCAACTATGGCTACACCTTC.

This clonotype has a count of ten or more. This chain connects TRBV30 to TRBJ1-1; D uncertain. The CDR3 sequence is 13 residues long. V gave up 0 bases and J gave up 1 base, with 6 bases separating them. Germline-derived CDR1 and CDR2 are GTSNPN and SVGIG (reference sequence). CDR3 region: CAWSVLRNTEAFF. CDR3 in DNA: TGTGCCTGGAGTGTACTGCGGAACACTGAAGCTTTCTTT.

Notes on this clonotype: A much bigger clone sits one base away, suggesting this may be a read error. V is TRBV5-1 and J is TRBJ2-1, with 7 bases identical to TRBD2. From germline, CDR1 is SGHRS and CDR2 YFSETQ. This CDR3 comprises 13 residues. CDR3 region: CASFWTSLNDQFF. CDR3 coding DNA: TGCGCCAGCTTCTGGACTAGTCTCAATGACCAGTTCTTC.

This clonotype was observed at least ten times. This chain connects TRBV20-1 to TRBJ1-5; D ambiguous. Trimming took off 0 bases at V and 2 bases at J, with 11 bases between the two ends. The CDR3 spans 15 residues. The germline V gene encodes CDR1 DFQATT and CDR2 SNEGSKA (reference sequence). The CDR3 DNA follows: TGCAGTGCTAGAGATATAACTAAAGGCAATCAGCCCCAGCATTTT. This translates into CSARDITKGNQPQHF.

This clonotype was observed at least ten times. The chain joins TRBV20-1 to TRBJ2-1, with TRBD2 matching 11 bases. V was pared by 0 bases and J by 5 bases, with 6 bases of the junction left unmatched. CDR3 length: 16 residues. Germline CDR1 DFQATT, CDR2 SNEGSKA (reference sequence). The CDR3 protein is CSARDSTSGVHNEQFF. Written as DNA, the CDR3 is TGCAGTGCTAGAGATTCGACTAGCGGGGTTCACAATGAGCAGTTCTTC.

The table lists this clonotype with many counts. The chain couples TRBV2 to TRBJ2-4; D is undetermined. CDR3 length equals 13 residues. CDR1 and CDR2 (germline): SNHLY, FYNNEI. V dropped 10 bases and J dropped 0 bases, with 10 bases sitting between them. CDR3 amino acids: CATRRIAKNIQYF. CDR3 sequence (DNA): TGTGCCACCCGACGGATAGCCAAAAACATTCAGTACTTC.

This clonotype has a count of ten or more. The chain carries TRBV27 and TRBJ2-7; TRBD1 aligns across 10 bases. Germline lookup yields CDR1 MNHEY and CDR2 SMNVEV (reference sequence). Trimming cost V 3 bases and J 4 bases; bases outside gene matches: 6. This CDR3 has 15 residues. CDR3 nucleotides: TGTGCCAGCAGTTTCCTGACAGGGGGCGGATACGAGCAGTACTTC. Its protein is CASSFLTGGGYEQYF.

This clonotype has a count of ten or more. The chain employs TRBV3-1 and TRBJ1-1; D is undetermined. Trimming left V 1 base short and J 3 bases short, with 9 bases between. The CDR3 is 14 amino acids. Germline V CDR1 and CDR2: LGHDT, YNNKEL (reference sequence). The CDR3 region has the DNA TGTGCCAGCAGCCAAGGATGGCTGGACACTGAAGCTTTCTTT. Amino acid sequence: CASSQGWLDTEAFF.

Many counts were recorded for this clonotype. The CDR3 region is CASQPLTGSPLHF. The CDR3 bases are TGTGCCAGCCAGCCCCTAACGGGTTCACCCCTCCACTTT. V and J are TRBV25-1 and TRBJ1-6, with D hard to call. Looked up from germline, CDR1 is MGHDK and CDR2 is SYGVNS. The CDR3 is 13 amino acids. Trimming took off 8 bases at V and 9 bases at J, with 14 bases between the two ends.

This clonotype was counted ten times or more. The chain's CDR3 is CASSPRGRGYNSPLHF. Written as DNA, the CDR3 is TGTGCCAGCAGTCCCCGAGGTAGGGGTTACAATTCACCCCTCCACTTT. This chain joins TRBV28 and TRBJ1-6, with a weak D call TRBD1 (5 bases). The CDR3 totals 16 residues. V was cut by 5 bases and J by 7 bases, with 18 bases left in between. Germline CDR1 and CDR2: MDHEN and SYDVKM.

This chain links TRBV28 with TRBJ1-2; TRBD1 agrees at 11 bases. The trim removed 8 bases at V and 5 bases at J, leaving 13 bases unmatched. This CDR3 contains 16 residues. Germline V gene data show CDR1 as MDHEN and CDR2 as SYDVKM. The CDR3 DNA follows: TGTGCCAGCGAACGAAAAGGGACAGGGGGTGTATATGGCTACACCTTC. This encodes CASERKGTGGVYGYTF.

As to this clonotype: Just one base apart from a much larger clone, this may be a read error. The rearrangement links TRBV28 to TRBJ1-2; 11 bases align to TRBD1. This CDR3 is built from 14 residues. Germline values: CDR1 MDHEN, CDR2 SYDVKM. In DNA form, the CDR3 reads TGTGTCAGCAGTGTACCGGGGACAGGGGGTGGCTACACCTTC. Protein: CVSSVPGTGGGYTF.

The chain carries TRBV11-2 and TRBJ1-5; no clear D gene. The length of the CDR3 is 16 residues. Germline lookup yields CDR1 SGHAT and CDR2 FQNNGV. V was cut by 5 bases and J by 5 bases, with 19 bases left in between. The chain's CDR3 is CASSQGLFTGDQPQHF. The CDR3 DNA reads as TGTGCCAGCAGCCAAGGGTTATTTACGGGAGATCAGCCCCAGCATTTT.

This clonotype appeared many times. The chain recombines TRBV7-6 with TRBJ2-3, with unresolved D. Per the germline V gene, CDR1 is SGHVS and CDR2 is FNYEAQ. V was trimmed by 5 bases and J by 0 bases, leaving 15 bases between them. CDR3 size: 16 residues. This chain's CDR3 is CASSPTLTVSTDTQYF. The CDR3 DNA reads TGTGCCAGCAGCCCCACTCTCACAGTCAGCACAGATACGCAGTATTTT.